This entry features one TCR beta chain sequence. What this receptor recognizes is not known. No qualities accompany the bases; no much larger clone lies one base away. The germline V gene yields SNHLY for CDR1 and FYNNEI for CDR2. The CDR3 goes from the cysteine to the phenylalanine over 16 residues. The sequence is cut down to CDR3 DNA, 48 bases in frame from base 1. Trimming at the junction amounts to 7 bases on V and 0 bases on J, and the germline ends lie 19 bases apart. The sample originates from a study of T cell responses to AZD1222 COVID-19 vaccine (dated by TCRdb to the early 2020s). Background for the entire study: TCR sequencing covered 233 trial participants: roughly 200 given two doses of AZD1222 and 26 given two doses of MenACWY control vaccine. Trial participants were enrolled by age into subgroups of 18-55, 56-69 and 70-plus years, and around 150, 28 and 57 TCR-sequenced participants, respectively, were included in these subgroups. What the study reported, not specific to this receptor: Because no day 14 peak-response samples were available, repertoires were characterized only after the peak T cell response. After two AZD1222 doses, spike-specific TCR breadth and depth were significantly higher than at day 0 and than in MenACWY recipients. The vaccine-associated CD4 TCRs covered the entire spike protein, and the dominant responses fell in regions 160-218 and 743-854. Reportedly, close to half of the unique spike-specific TCRs recognized epitopes lying outside the regions that are mutated in the B.1.351 and B.1.1.7 variants. In the small 56-69-year group, the increase in depth fell short of significance, most likely because of low power. Conclusions about previously exposed vaccinees were limited because only a handful of AZD1222 recipients were SARS-CoV-2 seropositive at baseline. Participants were mostly white British, with more females than males. The authors suggested clonal diversity may have been underestimated.

Taken with the paper, the label for time point translates to: baseline before first vaccination. The sample's treatment or condition label, in plain terms: meningococcal conjugate vaccine given as trial control. The vaccinee samples were drawn from two UK trials, COV001 and COV002, one of which was a single-blind randomized controlled phase 2/3 trial testing AZD1222 (ChAdOx1 nCoV-19) in healthy adults. Trial participant PBMC samples were collected at day 0 and day 28 after the second dose for TCRbeta chain sequencing. The CDR3 regions of human TCRbeta chains were analyzed by immunosequencing. In the paper's pipeline: Repertoire TCRs were matched against a reference library of SARS-CoV-2-specific TCRs generated with the MIRA antigen-specificity platform. Breadth meant the fraction of unique TCRs that were SARS-CoV-2-associated, whereas depth meant the fraction of total T cells that were SARS-CoV-2-associated. Each spike-specific TCR was assigned to its reactive spike region and to a CD4 or CD8 class using the MIRA data. Log10-transformed breadth and depth values were compared by one-way ANOVA with Sidak's multiple comparisons tests. In TCRdb, the immuneACCESS table is reduced to in-frame sequences with V and J assigned. These tables do not hold every clone; where another copy was compared, an unresolved V gene accounts for under half, and the others remain unexplained. Clone size and the V and J calls come from that table; the DNA yielded D and trimming. The sample includes 100,000 to 150,000 clones, with about nine tenths observed a single time. Together, the top ten hold about 4.5% of the sample.

This sequence was found in an adult in good health. Here the chain combines TRBV2 and TRBJ2-7, and perhaps TRBD2 as D gene, on 5 matching bases. Specimen: peripheral blood, collected on day 0 of MenACWY control vaccination. This receptor carries the CDR3 CASTPLGGLSSYEQYF. The nucleotides are TGTGCCAGCACCCCGCTCGGCGGGTTGAGCTCCTACGAGCAGTACTTC.